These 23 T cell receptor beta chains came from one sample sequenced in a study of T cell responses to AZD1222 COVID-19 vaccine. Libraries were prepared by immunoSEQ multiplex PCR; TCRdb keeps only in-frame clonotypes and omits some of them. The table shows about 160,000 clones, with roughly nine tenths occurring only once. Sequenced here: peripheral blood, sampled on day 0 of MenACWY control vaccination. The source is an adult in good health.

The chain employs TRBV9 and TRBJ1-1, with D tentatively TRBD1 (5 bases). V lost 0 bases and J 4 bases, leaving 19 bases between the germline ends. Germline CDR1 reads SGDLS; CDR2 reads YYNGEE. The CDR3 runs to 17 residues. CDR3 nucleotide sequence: TGTGCCAGCAGCGTAGAGTCAGGGAGAATAATTCCCACTGAAGCTTTCTTT. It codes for CASSVESGRIIPTEAFF.

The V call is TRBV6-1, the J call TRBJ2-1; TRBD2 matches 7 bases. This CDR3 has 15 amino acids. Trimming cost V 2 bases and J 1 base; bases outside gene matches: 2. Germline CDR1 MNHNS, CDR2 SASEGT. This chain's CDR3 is CASSEIAGSYNEQFF. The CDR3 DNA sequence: TGTGCCAGCAGTGAAATAGCGGGTTCCTACAATGAGCAGTTCTTC.

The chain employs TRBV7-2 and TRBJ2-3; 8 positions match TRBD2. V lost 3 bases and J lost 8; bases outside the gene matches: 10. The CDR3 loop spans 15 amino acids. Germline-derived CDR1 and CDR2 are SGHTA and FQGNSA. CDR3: CASSFSGIAVGTQYF. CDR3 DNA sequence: TGTGCCAGCAGCTTTAGCGGGATCGCCGTTGGTACGCAGTATTTT.

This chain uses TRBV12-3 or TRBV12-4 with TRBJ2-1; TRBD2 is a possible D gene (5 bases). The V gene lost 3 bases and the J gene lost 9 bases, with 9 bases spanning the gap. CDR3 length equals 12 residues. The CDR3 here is CASSFSDAEQFF. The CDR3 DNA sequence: TGTGCCAGCAGTTTTAGCGACGCTGAGCAGTTCTTC.

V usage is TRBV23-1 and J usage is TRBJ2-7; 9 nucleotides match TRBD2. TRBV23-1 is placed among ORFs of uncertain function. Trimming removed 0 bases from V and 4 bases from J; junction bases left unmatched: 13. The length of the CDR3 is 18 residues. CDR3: CASSQSGLAGRSSYEQYF. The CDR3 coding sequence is TGCGCCAGCAGTCAATCGGGGCTAGCGGGGAGATCCTCATACGAGCAGTACTTC.

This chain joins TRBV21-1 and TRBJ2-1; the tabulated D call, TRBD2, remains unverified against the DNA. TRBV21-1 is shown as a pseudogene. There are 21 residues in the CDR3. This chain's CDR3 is CASSKNPFGLAGGTLNNEQFF. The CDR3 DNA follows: TGTGCCAGCAGCAAAAACCCATTCGGACTAGCGGGAGGGACCCTGAACAATGAGCAGTTCTTC.

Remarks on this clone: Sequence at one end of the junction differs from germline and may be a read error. CDR3 DNA: TGTGCCAGCAGCTTAGTCGTTTGGGGACTAGCGGGAGATATGGATGAGCAGCTCTTC. Protein sequence: CASSLVVWGLAGDMDEQLF. The chain combines TRBV7-9 with TRBJ2-1; 14 nucleotides agree with TRBD2. This CDR3 region has 19 residues. CDR1 is SEHNR and CDR2 is FQNEAQ in the germline V gene (reference sequence).

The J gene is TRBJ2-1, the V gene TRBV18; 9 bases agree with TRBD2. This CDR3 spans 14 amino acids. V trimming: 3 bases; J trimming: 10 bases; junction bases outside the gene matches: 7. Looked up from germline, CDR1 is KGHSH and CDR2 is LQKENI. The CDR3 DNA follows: TGTGCCAGCTCACCTTCACAGCGGGAGGCCGAGCAGTTCTTC. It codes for CASSPSQREAEQFF.

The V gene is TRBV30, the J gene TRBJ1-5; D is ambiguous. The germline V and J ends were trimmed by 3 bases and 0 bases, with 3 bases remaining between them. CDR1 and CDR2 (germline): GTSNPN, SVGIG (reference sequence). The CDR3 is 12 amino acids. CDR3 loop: CAWSHSNQPQHF. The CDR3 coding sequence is TGTGCCTGGAGCCATAGCAATCAGCCCCAGCATTTT.

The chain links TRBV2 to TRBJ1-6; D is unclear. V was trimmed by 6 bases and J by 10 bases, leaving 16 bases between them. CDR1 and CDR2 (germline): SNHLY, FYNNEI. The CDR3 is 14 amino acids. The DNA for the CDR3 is TGTGCCAGCAGGGGCCCGCAGGTCGGGTCACCCCTCCACTTT. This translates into CASRGPQVGSPLHF.

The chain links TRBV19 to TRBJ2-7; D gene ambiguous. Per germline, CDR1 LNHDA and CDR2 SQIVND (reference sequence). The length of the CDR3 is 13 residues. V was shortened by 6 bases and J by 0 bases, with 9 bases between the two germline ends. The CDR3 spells CASRSQASYEQYF. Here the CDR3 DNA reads TGTGCCAGTAGGTCGCAGGCCTCCTACGAGCAGTACTTC.

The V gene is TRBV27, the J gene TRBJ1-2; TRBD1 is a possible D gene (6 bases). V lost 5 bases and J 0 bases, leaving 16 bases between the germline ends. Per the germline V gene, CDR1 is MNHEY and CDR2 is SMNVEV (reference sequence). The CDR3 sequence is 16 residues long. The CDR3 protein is CASSPSGGLANYGYTF. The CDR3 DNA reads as TGTGCCAGCAGTCCCTCGGGGGGCTTAGCTAACTATGGCTACACCTTC.

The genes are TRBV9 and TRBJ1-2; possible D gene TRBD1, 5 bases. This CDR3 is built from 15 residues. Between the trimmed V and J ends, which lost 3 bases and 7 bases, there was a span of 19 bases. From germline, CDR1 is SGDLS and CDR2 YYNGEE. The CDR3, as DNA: TGTGCCAGCAGCGATCAGATCCAGGGTGTGGGTGGCTACACCTTC. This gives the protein CASSDQIQGVGGYTF. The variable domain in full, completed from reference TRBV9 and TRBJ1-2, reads DSGVTQTPKHLITATGQRVTLRCSPRSGDLSVYWYQQSLDQGLQFLIQYYNGEERAKGNILERFSAQQFPDLHSELNLSSLELGDSALYFCASSDQIQGVGGYTFGSGTRLTVV.

CDR3 loop: CASSIDLFEKLFF. The CDR3 nucleotides read TGTGCCAGTAGTATAGATCTATTCGAAAAACTGTTTTTT. The chain combines TRBV19 with TRBJ1-4; unclear D gene. CDR3 length: 13 amino acids. The V gene's germline CDR1 is LNHDA and CDR2 SQIVND (reference sequence). The V end was cut by 0 bases, the J end by 8 bases, with 7 bases between.

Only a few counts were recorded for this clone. CDR3 DNA sequence: TGTGCCAGCAGCTTAGCAGGGCCTAACTATGGCTACACCTTC. Amino acids: CASSLAGPNYGYTF. The rearrangement joins TRBV7-3 to TRBJ1-2, with D possibly being TRBD1 (5 bases). Trimming removed 2 bases from V and 0 bases from J, with 7 bases in between. Germline assignment: CDR1 SGHTA and CDR2 FQGTGA. The CDR3 contains 14 residues.

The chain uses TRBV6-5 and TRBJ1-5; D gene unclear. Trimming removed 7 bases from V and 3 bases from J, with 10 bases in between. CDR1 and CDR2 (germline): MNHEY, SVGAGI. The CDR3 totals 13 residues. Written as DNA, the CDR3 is TGTGCCAGCAAGGAAACGGTCAATCAGCCCCAGCATTTT. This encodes CASKETVNQPQHF.

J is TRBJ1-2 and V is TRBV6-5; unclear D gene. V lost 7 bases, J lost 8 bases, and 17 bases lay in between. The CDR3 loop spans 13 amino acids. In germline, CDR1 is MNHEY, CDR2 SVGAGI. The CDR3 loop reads CASIPRRFEGYTF. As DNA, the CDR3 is TGTGCCAGCATACCAAGGAGATTCGAAGGCTACACCTTC.

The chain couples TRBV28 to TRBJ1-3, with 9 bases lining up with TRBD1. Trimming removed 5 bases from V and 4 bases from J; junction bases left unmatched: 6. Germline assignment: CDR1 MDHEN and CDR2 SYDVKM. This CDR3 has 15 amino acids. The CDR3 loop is CASSPGTGFGNTIYF. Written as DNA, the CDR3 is TGTGCCAGCAGTCCCGGGACAGGGTTCGGAAACACCATATATTTT. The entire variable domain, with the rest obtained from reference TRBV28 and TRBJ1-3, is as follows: DVKVTQSSRYLVKRTGEKVFLECVQDMDHENMFWYRQDPGLGLRLIYFSYDVKMKEKGDIPEGYSVSREKKERFSLILESASTNQTSMYLCASSPGTGFGNTIYFGEGSWLTVV.

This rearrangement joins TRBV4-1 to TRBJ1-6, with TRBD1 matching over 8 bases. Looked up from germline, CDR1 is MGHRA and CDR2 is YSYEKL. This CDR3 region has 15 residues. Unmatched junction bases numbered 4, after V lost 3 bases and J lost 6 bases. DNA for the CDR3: TGCGCCAGCAGCCAGACAGGGGTTCCTAATTCACCCCTCCACTTT. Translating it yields CASSQTGVPNSPLHF.

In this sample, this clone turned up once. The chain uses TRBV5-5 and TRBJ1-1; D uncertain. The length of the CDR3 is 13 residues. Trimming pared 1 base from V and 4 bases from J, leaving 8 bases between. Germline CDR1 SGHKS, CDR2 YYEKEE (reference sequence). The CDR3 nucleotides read TGTGCCAGCAGCTTGCAGGCCAGCACTGAAGCTTTCTTT. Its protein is CASSLQASTEAFF.

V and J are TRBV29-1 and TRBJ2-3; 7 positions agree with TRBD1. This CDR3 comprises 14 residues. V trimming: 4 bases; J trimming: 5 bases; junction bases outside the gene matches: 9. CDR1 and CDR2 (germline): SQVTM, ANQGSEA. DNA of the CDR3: TGCAGCGTTGGTACAGGGGTAATGGAAGATACGCAGTATTTT. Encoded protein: CSVGTGVMEDTQYF.

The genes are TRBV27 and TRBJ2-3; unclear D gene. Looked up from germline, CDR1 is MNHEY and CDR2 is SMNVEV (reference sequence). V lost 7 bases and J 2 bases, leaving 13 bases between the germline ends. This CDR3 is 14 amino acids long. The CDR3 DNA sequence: TGTGCCAGCACCCCGTGGGCGACCACAGATACGCAGTATTTT. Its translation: CASTPWATTDTQYF.

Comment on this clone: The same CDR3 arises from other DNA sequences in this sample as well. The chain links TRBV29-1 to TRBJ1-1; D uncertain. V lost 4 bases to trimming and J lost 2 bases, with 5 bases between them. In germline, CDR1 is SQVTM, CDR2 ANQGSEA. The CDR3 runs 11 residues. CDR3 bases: TGCAGCGTTGGGAAAAACACTGAAGCTTTCTTT. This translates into CSVGKNTEAFF.